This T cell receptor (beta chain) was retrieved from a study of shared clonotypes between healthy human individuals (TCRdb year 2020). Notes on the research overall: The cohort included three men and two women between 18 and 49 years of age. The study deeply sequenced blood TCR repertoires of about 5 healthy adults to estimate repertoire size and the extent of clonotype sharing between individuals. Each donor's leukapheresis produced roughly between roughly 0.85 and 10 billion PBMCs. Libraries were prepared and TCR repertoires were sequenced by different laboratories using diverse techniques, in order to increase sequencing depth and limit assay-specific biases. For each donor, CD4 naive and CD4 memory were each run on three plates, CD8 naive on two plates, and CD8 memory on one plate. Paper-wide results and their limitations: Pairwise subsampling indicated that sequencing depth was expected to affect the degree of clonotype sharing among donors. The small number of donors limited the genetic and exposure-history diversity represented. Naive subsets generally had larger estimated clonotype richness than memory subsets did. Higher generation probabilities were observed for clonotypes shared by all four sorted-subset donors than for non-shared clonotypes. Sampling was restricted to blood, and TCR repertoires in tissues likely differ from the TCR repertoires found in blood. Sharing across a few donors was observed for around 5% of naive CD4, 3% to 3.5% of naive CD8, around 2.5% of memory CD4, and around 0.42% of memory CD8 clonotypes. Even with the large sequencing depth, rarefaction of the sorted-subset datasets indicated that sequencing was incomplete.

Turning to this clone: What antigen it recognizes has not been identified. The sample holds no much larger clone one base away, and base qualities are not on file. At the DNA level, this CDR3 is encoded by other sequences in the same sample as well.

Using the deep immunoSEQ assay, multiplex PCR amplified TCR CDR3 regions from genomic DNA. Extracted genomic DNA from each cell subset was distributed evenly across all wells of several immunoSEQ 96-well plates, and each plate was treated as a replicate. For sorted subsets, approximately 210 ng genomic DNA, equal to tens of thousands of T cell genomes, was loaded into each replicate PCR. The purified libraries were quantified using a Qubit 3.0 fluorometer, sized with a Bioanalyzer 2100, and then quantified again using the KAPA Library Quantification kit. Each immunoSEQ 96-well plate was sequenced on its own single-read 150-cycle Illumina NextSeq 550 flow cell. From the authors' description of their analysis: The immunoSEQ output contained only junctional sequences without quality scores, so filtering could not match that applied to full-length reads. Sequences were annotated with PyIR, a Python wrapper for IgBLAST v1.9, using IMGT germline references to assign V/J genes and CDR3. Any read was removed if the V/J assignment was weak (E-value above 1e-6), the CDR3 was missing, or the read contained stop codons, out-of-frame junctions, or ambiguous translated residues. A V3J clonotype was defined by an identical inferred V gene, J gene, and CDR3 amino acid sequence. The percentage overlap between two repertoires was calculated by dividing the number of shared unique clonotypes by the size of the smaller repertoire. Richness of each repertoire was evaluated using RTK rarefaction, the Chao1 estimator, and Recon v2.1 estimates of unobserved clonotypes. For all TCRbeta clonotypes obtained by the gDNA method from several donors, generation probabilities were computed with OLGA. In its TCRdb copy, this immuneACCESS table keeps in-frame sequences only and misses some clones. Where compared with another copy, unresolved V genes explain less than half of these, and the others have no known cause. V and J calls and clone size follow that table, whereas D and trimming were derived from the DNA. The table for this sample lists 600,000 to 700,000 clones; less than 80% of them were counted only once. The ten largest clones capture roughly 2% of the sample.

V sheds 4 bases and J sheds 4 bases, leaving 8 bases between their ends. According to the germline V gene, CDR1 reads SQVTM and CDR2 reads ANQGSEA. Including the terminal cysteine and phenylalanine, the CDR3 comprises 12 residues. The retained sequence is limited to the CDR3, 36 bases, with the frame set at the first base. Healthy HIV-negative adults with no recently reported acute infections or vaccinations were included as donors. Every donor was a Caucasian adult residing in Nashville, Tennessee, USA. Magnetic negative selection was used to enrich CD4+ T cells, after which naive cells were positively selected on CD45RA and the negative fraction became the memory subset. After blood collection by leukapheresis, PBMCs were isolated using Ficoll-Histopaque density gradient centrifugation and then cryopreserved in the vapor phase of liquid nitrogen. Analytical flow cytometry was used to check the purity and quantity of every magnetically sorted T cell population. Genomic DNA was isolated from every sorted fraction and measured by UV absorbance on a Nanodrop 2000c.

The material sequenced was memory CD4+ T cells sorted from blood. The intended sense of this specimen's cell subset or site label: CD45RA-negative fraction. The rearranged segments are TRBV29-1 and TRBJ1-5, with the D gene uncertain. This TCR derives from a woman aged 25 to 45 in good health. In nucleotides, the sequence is TGCAGCGTTGGGGGAGGGAATCAGCCCCAGCATTTT. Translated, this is CSVGGGNQPQHF. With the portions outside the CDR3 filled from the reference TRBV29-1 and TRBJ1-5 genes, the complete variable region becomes SAVISQKPSRDICQRGTSLTIQCQVDSQVTMMFWYRQQPGQSLTLIATANQGSEATYESGFVIDKFPISRPNLTFSTLTVSNMSPEDSSIYLCSVGGGNQPQHFGDGTRLSIL.